This TCR beta chain originates from a study of T-cell reconstitution after alpha-beta-depleted transplantation in children. This sample's TCRbeta library carried unique molecular identifier barcodes. One entry per CDR3 protein, called by TCRdb with MiXCR from the PCR reads. The sample lists 130,000 or so distinct CDR3 sequences, about a tenth occurring once. Germline V gene data show CDR1 as SGHRS and CDR2 as YFSETQ. The CDR3 length is 15 residues. Trimming cost V 0 bases and J 2 bases, with 11 bases left between them. Study outcomes and limitations: Newly generated T cells supplied most T-cell counts and diversity one year post-transplant. Expanded graft clones numbering several hundred reportedly gave rise to alpha-beta T cells about two months after transplant.

This clonotype has more than one count but fewer than ten. What it binds is unknown. The sequence was obtained from a girl in the first two years of life who had a stem cell transplant for combined immunodeficiency, so the T cells may come from the graft donor. The chain uses TRBV5-1 and TRBJ2-5; D gene uncertain. This sample comprised PBMCs, mostly from graft donor cells, obtained 180 days after TCRalphabeta/CD19-depleted stem cell transplant. The CDR3 DNA follows: TGCGCCAGCAGCTTGGCCAAGGCGCGGCAAGAGACCCAGTACTTC. Protein: CASSLAKARQETQYF.